Presented here are 7 T cell receptor beta chains from one specimen sequenced in a study of blood T cells in healthy people across ages (dated by TCRdb to between 2014 and 2017). The protocol used for the library was 5' RACE. The sequencing machine was an Illumina HiSeq 2500. A second about 6 to 11 cycle PCR used a sample-barcoded 5' primer and a J-beta primer mix. Through fastp at Q25 and MiXCR, TCRdb rebuilt clones from the public reads, retaining in-frame beta chains. Merged by CDR3 protein, the rows form single entries marked with the most common genes and DNA. The sample table contains roughly 2 million distinct CDR3 sequences; only one count was recorded for 49% of them. The ten largest clones add up to approximately 2.1% of the sample. The sequencing sample was made of blood. The receptors were gathered from a middle-aged woman in good health.

This clonotype was recorded only once. The chain couples TRBV6-5 to TRBJ1-6, with D perhaps TRBD1 (5 bases). The V gene lost 2 bases and the J gene lost 12 bases, with 17 bases spanning the gap. Per the germline V gene, CDR1 is MNHEY and CDR2 is SVGAGI. The length of the CDR3 is 15 residues. The CDR3 here is CASSYGGSGSRPLHF. DNA for the CDR3: TGTGCCAGCAGTTACGGGGGGTCGGGTTCGAGACCCCTCCACTTT.

This clonotype has just a few counts. The J gene is TRBJ2-1, the V gene TRBV9; 8 positions agree with TRBD2. The CDR3 consists of 16 residues. CDR1 and CDR2 from the germline V gene are SGDLS and YYNGEE. Losses at the gene ends were 0 bases for V and 5 bases for J; bases not matched to a gene: 7. The CDR3 loop is CASSVDGRGADNEQFF. The CDR3 coding sequence is TGTGCCAGCAGCGTAGATGGGCGGGGGGCCGACAATGAGCAGTTCTTC.

This clonotype appeared many times. This chain joins TRBV12-3 or TRBV12-4 and TRBJ2-1; D unclear. Trimming took 5 bases from V and 0 from J, leaving 5 bases between them. The length of the CDR3 is 13 residues. The CDR3 DNA sequence: TGTGCCAGCAGTGCCAGCTCCTACAATGAGCAGTTCTTC. Its translation: CASSASSYNEQFF.

This clonotype was found a few times. The V and J genes are TRBV12-3 or TRBV12-4 and TRBJ2-6, with no clear D. The CDR3 loop spans 17 amino acids. V shed 1 base and J shed 1 base, with 11 bases lying between them. The CDR3 bases are TGTGCCAGCAGTTTAGGGACGGTCAATTCTGGGGCCAACGTCCTGACTTTC. Protein product: CASSLGTVNSGANVLTF.

This clonotype was recorded a few times. The chain is built from TRBV28 and TRBJ2-5; 7 nucleotides agree with TRBD1. CDR1 MDHEN and CDR2 SYDVKM come from the germline V gene. The CDR3 is 14 amino acids. With 3 bases clipped from V and 3 bases from J, the junction kept 4 bases outside the gene matches. The CDR3 loop is CASSLTGKEETQYF. Written as DNA, the CDR3 is TGTGCCAGCAGTTTGACAGGGAAGGAAGAGACCCAGTACTTC.

V gene TRBV12-3 or TRBV12-4 combines with J gene TRBJ2-1; TRBD1 matches at 8 bases. This CDR3 spans 17 amino acids. V was pared by 6 bases and J by 1 base, with 11 bases of the junction left unmatched. The CDR3 loop is CASRNFLDRESYNEQFF. Written as DNA, the CDR3 is TGTGCCAGCAGAAACTTCCTGGACAGGGAATCCTACAATGAGCAGTTCTTC.

The chain couples TRBV20-1 to TRBJ2-7; 9 bases fit TRBD2. The J call may be wrong; the DNA end is better matched by TRBJ2-5. The CDR3 is 14 amino acids. Germline values: CDR1 DFQATT, CDR2 SNEGSKA (reference sequence). CDR3 loop: CSARDQSGGETQYF. The CDR3 coding sequence is TGCAGTGCTAGAGATCAGAGCGGGGGGGAGACCCAGTACTTC.